Below are 17 T cell receptor beta chains sequenced from a single sample in a study of regulatory T cells in long-lasting Graves disease. The authors built TCR beta libraries using iRepertoire HTBI primers and Arm-PCR of CDR3 regions. TCRdb called the multiplex PCR reads again in MiXCR, with one record for every CDR3 protein. The repertoire holds 550,000 to 600,000 distinct CDR3 sequences, with more than 15% as singletons. The time point was: newly diagnosed GD, antithyroid drugs for less than 3 months. With RNA extracted from PBMCs as input, the TCR library was made. The same data also went into a second study, on T cells in Graves' hyperthyroidism and ophthalmopathy.

The sample was peripheral blood mononuclear cells (PBMCs), taken at new diagnosis, from a patient treated with antithyroid drugs. The source of these receptors is a man younger than 35 with Graves disease.

This clonotype was seen a handful of times. V usage is TRBV10-3 and J usage is TRBJ1-2; D unresolved. CDR1 and CDR2 (germline): ENHRY, SYGVKD. The CDR3 consists of 13 residues. V gave up 1 base and J gave up 4 bases, with 7 bases separating them. CDR3 in DNA: TGTGCCATCAGTGAGTTACAGAGCTATGGCTACACCTTC. Amino acids: CAISELQSYGYTF.

In this sample, this clonotype turned up a few times. V usage is TRBV10-3 and J usage is TRBJ2-7; D unclear. Germline V lookup: CDR1 ENHRY, CDR2 SYGVKD. The CDR3 runs 15 residues. The ends were cut back, 2 bases at V and 2 bases at J, with 13 bases in the middle. The CDR3: CAISEGPAPTYEQYF. CDR3 in DNA: TGTGCCATCAGTGAGGGCCCGGCGCCTACCTACGAGCAGTACTTC.

This clonotype showed up many times. The J gene is TRBJ2-7, the V gene TRBV27; 7 bases map to TRBD2. Per germline, CDR1 MNHEY and CDR2 SMNVEV (reference sequence). This CDR3 is built from 14 residues. With V trimmed by 3 bases and J by 2 bases, 4 bases remained unmatched. The CDR3, as DNA: TGTGCCAGCAGTTTTAGTGGGAGGGCCTACGAGCAGTACTTC. Encoded protein: CASSFSGRAYEQYF.

Ten or more counts support this clonotype. The V gene is TRBV2, the J gene TRBJ2-1, with D possibly TRBD2 on 5 matching bases. The CDR3 consists of 13 residues. Trimming took 2 bases from V and 9 from J, leaving 11 bases between them. Per the germline V gene, CDR1 is SNHLY and CDR2 is FYNNEI. The CDR3, as DNA: TGTGCCAGCAGTGAACTTCGAGAGGGTGAGCAGTTCTTC. This codes for CASSELREGEQFF.

The V and J genes are TRBV12-3 or TRBV12-4 and TRBJ1-5, with D possibly TRBD1 on 5 matching bases. V was shortened by 1 base and J by 2 bases, with 12 bases between the two germline ends. This CDR3 spans 16 amino acids. In DNA, the CDR3 is TGTGCCAGCAGTTTAGTGCTTTTAGGGGGCAATCAGCCCCAGCATTTT. As protein: CASSLVLLGGNQPQHF.

V gene TRBV6-1 combines with J gene TRBJ1-1; D not certain. Trimming pared 6 bases from V and 3 bases from J, leaving 14 bases between. The CDR3 extends over 14 amino acids. Germline V CDR1 and CDR2: MNHNS, SASEGT. Here the CDR3 reads CASRLDNSDTEAFF. CDR3 sequence (DNA): TGTGCCAGCAGGCTCGACAACTCGGACACTGAAGCTTTCTTT.

This clonotype was recorded at least ten times. The chain links TRBV2 to TRBJ1-3; D possibly corresponds to TRBD1 (5 bases). Trimming pared 2 bases from V and 2 bases from J, leaving 13 bases between. This CDR3 is 16 amino acids long. Germline V gene data show CDR1 as SNHLY and CDR2 as FYNNEI. The CDR3: CASSEIGTLTGNTIYF. The CDR3 bases are TGTGCCAGCAGTGAAATTGGGACCTTAACTGGAAACACCATATATTTT.

The sample holds many counts of this clonotype. The V and J genes are TRBV2 and TRBJ1-5; the D gene is possibly TRBD1 (5 bases). The V gene lost 3 bases and the J gene lost 4 bases, with 10 bases spanning the gap. This CDR3 spans 14 amino acids. The germline gives CDR1 SNHLY, CDR2 FYNNEI. The CDR3 DNA reads as TGTGCCAGCAGTGAGGGGGAGTGGAATCAGCCCCAGCATTTT. Amino acid sequence: CASSEGEWNQPQHF.

This chain connects TRBV10-3 to TRBJ2-4; possible D gene TRBD1, 5 bases. The CDR3 covers 15 residues. Germline assignment: CDR1 ENHRY and CDR2 SYGVKD. The V end was cut by 0 bases, the J end by 9 bases, with 15 bases between. In DNA form, the CDR3 reads TGTGCCATCAGTGAGTCGTTAGGGGCCACGGGCATTCAGTACTTC. It encodes CAISESLGATGIQYF.

V is TRBV10-3 and J is TRBJ2-3; no reliable D call. The CDR3 runs to 11 residues. The germline V and J ends were trimmed by 8 bases and 0 bases, with 3 bases remaining between them. Germline CDR1 ENHRY, CDR2 SYGVKD. The CDR3 protein is CAIGSTDTQYF. In nucleotides, the CDR3 is TGTGCCATCGGTAGCACAGATACGCAGTATTTT.

There are many counts of this clonotype. V is TRBV7-9 and J is TRBJ2-1; TRBD1 aligns across 9 bases. Germline assignment: CDR1 SEHNR and CDR2 FQNEAQ (reference sequence). The CDR3 runs to 14 residues. V lost 0 bases and J lost 7; bases outside the gene matches: 1. DNA of the CDR3: TGTGCCAGCAGCTTAGCGACAGGGGGAAATGAGCAGTTCTTC. This translates into CASSLATGGNEQFF.

V gene TRBV3-1 combines with J gene TRBJ1-6; D gene unclear. There are 13 residues in the CDR3. The ends were cut back, 0 bases at V and 9 bases at J, with 6 bases in the middle. Germline V gene data show CDR1 as LGHDT and CDR2 as YNNKEL (reference sequence). CDR3 DNA sequence: TGTGCCAGCAGCCAAGAGCTTGGTTCACCCCTCCACTTT. This gives the protein CASSQELGSPLHF.

The chain carries TRBV6-1 and TRBJ2-5; D is possibly TRBD2 (6 bases). Trimming took off 6 bases at V and 5 bases at J, with 22 bases between the two ends. The CDR3 runs to 16 residues. The V gene's germline CDR1 is MNHNS and CDR2 SASEGT. This chain's CDR3 is CASRRAIGQGGETQYF. In nucleotides, the CDR3 is TGTGCCAGCAGGCGCGCTATTGGGCAGGGAGGCGAGACCCAGTACTTC.

This clonotype occurred once. The rearrangement uses TRBV20-1 and TRBJ1-6, with a weak D call TRBD1 (6 bases). The germline V and J ends were trimmed by 5 bases and 0 bases, with 8 bases remaining between them. The CDR3 has 14 amino acids. Per germline, CDR1 DFQATT and CDR2 SNEGSKA (reference sequence). CDR3 sequence: CSARTVSYNSPLHF. CDR3 bases: TGCAGTGCTCGGACAGTCTCCTATAATTCACCCCTCCACTTT.

This clonotype was seen a few times. The chain's CDR3 is CASSSSRDSLYGYTF. The CDR3 DNA follows: TGTGCCAGCAGCAGCTCCCGGGACAGCCTCTATGGCTACACCTTC. The J gene is TRBJ1-2, the V gene TRBV7-8; 7 bases are a match to TRBD1. V lost 5 bases, J lost 4 bases, and 10 bases stayed unmatched. This CDR3 is 15 amino acids long. CDR1 SGHVS and CDR2 FQNEAQ come from the germline V gene. The variable domain in full, completed from reference TRBV7-8 and TRBJ1-2, reads GAGVSQSPRYKVAKRGQDVALRCDPISGHVSLFWYQQALGQGPEFLTYFQNEAQLDKSGLPSDRFFAERPEGSVSTLKIQRTQQEDSAVYLCASSSSRDSLYGYTFGSGTRLTVV.

Turning to this clonotype: Because the CDR3 is missing its conserved closing phenylalanine or tryptophan, this is likely a read error. The chain couples TRBV9 to TRBJ2-7; D is perhaps TRBD2 (6 bases). The CDR3 extends over 14 amino acids. Per germline, CDR1 SGDLS and CDR2 YYNGEE. Trimming took 0 bases from V and 2 from J, leaving 9 bases between them. CDR3 DNA: TGTGCCAGCAGCGTAGACGGGGGAACCTACGAGCAGTACCTC. It encodes CASSVDGGTYEQYL.

This clonotype was observed a few times. The chain couples TRBV12-3 or TRBV12-4 to TRBJ2-7; D assignment may be TRBD1 or TRBD2 (5 bases each). Trimming left V 6 bases short and J 7 bases short, with 19 bases between. The CDR3 consists of 14 residues. CDR3 region: CASSHRDPSWEQYF. The CDR3 nucleotides are TGTGCCAGCAGCCACCGGGACCCGTCGTGGGAGCAGTACTTC.